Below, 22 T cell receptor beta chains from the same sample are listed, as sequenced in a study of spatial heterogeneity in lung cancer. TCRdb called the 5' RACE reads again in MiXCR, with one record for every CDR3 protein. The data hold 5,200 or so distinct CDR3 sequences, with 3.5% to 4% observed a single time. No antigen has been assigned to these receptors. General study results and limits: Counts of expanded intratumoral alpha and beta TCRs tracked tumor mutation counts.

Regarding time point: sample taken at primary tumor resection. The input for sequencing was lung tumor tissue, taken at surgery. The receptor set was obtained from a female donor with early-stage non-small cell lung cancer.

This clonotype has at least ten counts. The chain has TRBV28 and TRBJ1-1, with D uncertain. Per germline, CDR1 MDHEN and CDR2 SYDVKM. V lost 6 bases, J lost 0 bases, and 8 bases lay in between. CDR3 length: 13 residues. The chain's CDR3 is CASSLAMNTEAFF. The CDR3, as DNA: TGTGCCAGCAGCCTTGCAATGAACACTGAAGCTTTCTTT.

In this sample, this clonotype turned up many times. The CDR3 DNA is TGTGCCAGCAGCTTAGTCTCTGGGAGCGCGCAGTATTTT. Translated, it gives CASSLVSGSAQYF. V and J are TRBV11-2 and TRBJ2-3, with D possibly being TRBD2 (5 bases). The CDR3 totals 13 residues. The V end lost 1 base, the J end lost 10 bases, and 12 bases lay between the germline ends. CDR1 and CDR2 from the germline V gene are SGHAT and FQNNGV.

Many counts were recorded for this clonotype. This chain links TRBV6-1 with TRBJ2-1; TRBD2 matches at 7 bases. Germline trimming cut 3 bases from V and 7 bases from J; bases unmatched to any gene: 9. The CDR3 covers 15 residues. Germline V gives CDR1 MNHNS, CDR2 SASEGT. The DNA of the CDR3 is TGTGCCAGCAGTGAGCCGGGAGGAGGCAGGAATGAGCAGTTCTTC. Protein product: CASSEPGGGRNEQFF.

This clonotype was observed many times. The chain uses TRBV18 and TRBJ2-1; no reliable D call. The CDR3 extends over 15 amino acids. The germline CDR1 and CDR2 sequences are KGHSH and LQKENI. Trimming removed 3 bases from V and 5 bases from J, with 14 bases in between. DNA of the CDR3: TGTGCCAGCTCACCGACTCCTAAATCCGACAATGAGCAGTTCTTC. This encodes CASSPTPKSDNEQFF.

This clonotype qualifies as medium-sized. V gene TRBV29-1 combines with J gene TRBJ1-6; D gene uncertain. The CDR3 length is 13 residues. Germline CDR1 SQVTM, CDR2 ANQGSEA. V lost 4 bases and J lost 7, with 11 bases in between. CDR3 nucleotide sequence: TGCAGCGTTGTTGTCTCCCTGAATTCACCCCTCCACTTT. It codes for CSVVVSLNSPLHF.

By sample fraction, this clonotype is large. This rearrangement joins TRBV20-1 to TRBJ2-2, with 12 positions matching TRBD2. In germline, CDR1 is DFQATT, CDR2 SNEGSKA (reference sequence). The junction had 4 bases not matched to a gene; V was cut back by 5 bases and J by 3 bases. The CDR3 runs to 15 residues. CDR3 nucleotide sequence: TGCAGTGCTTTAAGACTAGCGGGGGACACCGGGGAGCTGTTTTTT. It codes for CSALRLAGDTGELFF.

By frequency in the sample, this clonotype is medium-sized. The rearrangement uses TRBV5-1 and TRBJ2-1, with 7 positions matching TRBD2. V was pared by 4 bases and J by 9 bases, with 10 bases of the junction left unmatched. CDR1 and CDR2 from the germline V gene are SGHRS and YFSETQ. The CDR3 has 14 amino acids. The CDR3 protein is CASSVQWGLIEQFF. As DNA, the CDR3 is TGCGCCAGCAGCGTACAGTGGGGACTAATTGAGCAGTTCTTC. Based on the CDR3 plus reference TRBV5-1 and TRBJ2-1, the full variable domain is KAGVTQTPRYLIKTRGQQVTLSCSPISGHRSVSWYQQTPGQGLQFLFEYFSETQRNKGNFPGRFSGRQFSNSRSEMNVSTLELGDSALYLCASSVQWGLIEQFFGPGTRLTVL.

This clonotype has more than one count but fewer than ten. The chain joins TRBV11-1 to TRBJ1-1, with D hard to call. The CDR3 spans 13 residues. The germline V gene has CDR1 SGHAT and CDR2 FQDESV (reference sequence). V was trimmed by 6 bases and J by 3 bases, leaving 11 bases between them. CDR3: CASSPLIHTEAFF. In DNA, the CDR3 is TGTGCCAGCAGTCCTCTTATTCACACTGAAGCTTTCTTT. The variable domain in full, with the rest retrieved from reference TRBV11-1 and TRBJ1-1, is EAEVAQSPRYKITEKSQAVAFWCDPISGHATLYWYRQILGQGPELLVQFQDESVVDDSQLPKDRFSAERLKGVDSTLKIQPAELGDSAMYLCASSPLIHTEAFFGQGTRLTVV.

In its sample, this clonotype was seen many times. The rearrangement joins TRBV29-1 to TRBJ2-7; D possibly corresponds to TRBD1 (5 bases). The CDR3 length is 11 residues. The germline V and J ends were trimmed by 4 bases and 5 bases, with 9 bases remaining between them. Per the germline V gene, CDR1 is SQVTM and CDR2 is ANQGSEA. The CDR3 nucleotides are TGCAGCGTTGCCAGGGTTGACGAGCAGTACTTC. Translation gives CSVARVDEQYF.

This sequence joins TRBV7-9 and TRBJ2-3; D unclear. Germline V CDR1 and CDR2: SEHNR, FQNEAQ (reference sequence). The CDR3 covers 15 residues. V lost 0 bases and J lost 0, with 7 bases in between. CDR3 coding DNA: TGTGCCAGCAGCTTAGCGGTTGGAAGCACAGATACGCAGTATTTT. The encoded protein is CASSLAVGSTDTQYF.

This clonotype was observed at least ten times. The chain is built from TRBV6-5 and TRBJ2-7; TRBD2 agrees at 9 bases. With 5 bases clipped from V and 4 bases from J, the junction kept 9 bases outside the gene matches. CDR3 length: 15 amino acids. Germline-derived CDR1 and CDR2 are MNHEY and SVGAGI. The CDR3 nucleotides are TGTGCCAGCAGTAGGCCGGGGACTAGCACTTACGAGCAGTACTTC. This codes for CASSRPGTSTYEQYF.

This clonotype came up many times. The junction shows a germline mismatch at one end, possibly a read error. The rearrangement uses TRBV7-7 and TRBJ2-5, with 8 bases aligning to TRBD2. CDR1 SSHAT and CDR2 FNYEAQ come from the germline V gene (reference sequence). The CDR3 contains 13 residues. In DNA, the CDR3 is TGTGCTAGCAGCTTTAGACTAGCGGAGACCCAGTACTTC. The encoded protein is CASSFRLAETQYF.

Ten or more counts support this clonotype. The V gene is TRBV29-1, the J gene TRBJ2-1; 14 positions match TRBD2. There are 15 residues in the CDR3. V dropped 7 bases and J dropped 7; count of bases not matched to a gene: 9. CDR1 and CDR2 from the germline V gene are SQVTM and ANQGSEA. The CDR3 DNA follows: TGCAGCGAAGGGACTAGCGGGAGTGGCAGAAATGAGCAGTTCTTC. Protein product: CSEGTSGSGRNEQFF.

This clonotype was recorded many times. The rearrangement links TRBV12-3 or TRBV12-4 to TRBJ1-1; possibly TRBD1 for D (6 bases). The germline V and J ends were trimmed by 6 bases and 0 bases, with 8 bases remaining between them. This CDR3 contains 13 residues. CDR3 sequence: CASSRQVNTEAFF. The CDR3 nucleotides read TGTGCCAGCAGCCGACAGGTGAACACTGAAGCTTTCTTT.

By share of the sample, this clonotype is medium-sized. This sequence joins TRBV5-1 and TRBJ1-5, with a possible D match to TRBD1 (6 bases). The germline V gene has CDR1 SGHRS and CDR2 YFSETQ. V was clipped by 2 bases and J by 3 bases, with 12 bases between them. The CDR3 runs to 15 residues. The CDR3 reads CASSLGDTLNQPQHF. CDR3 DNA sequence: TGCGCCAGCAGCTTAGGGGACACCCTCAATCAGCCCCAGCATTTT.

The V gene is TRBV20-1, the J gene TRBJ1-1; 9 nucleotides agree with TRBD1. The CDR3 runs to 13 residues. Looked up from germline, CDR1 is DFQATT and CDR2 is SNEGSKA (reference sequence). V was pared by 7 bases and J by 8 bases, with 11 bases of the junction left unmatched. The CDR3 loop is CSVKRSGTGEAFF. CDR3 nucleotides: TGCAGTGTTAAACGGAGTGGGACAGGGGAAGCTTTCTTT.

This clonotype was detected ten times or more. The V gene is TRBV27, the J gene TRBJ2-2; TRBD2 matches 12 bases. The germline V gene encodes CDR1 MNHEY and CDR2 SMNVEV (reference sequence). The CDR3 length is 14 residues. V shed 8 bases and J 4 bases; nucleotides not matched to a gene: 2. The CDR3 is CASRLAGVTGELFF. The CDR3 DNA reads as TGTGCCAGCCGACTAGCGGGAGTCACCGGGGAGCTGTTTTTT.

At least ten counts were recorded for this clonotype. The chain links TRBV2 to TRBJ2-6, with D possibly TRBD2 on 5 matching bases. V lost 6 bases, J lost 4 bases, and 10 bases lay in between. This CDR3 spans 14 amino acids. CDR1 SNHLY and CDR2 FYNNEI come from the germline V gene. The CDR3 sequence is CASREAGGANVLTF. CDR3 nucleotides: TGTGCCAGCAGAGAGGCGGGCGGGGCCAACGTCCTGACTTTC.

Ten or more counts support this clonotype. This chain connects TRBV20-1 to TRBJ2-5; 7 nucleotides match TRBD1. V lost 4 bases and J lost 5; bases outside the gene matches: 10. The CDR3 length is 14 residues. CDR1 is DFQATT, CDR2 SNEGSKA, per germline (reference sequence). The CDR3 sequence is CSATTRGFAETQYF. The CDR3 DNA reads TGCAGTGCTACCACCAGGGGGTTTGCGGAGACCCAGTACTTC.

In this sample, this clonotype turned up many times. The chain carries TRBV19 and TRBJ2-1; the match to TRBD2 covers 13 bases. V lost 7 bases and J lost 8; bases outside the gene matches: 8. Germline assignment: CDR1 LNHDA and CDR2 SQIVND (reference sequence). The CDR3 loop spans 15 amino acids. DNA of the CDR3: TGTGCCAGTATCCGGACTAGCGGGAGTGGAGATGAGCAGTTCTTC. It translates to CASIRTSGSGDEQFF.

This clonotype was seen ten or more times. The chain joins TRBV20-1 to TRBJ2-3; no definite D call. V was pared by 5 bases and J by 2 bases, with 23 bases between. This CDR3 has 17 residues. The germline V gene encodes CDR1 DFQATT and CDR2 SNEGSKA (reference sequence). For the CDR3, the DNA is TGCAGTGCTGAGCTCCCGGGCCCCAACCAAGACACAGATACGCAGTATTTT. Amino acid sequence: CSAELPGPNQDTDTQYF.

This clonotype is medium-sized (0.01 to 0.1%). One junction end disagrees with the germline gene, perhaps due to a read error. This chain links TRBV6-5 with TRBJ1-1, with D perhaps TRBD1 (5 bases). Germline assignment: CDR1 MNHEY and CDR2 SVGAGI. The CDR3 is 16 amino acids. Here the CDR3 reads CASRAGQGRVNTEAFF. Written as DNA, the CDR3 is TGTGCAAGCAGGGCAGGCCAAGGTCGAGTGAACACTGAAGCTTTCTTT.